The clone carrying this T cell receptor (beta chain) was recorded many times. The antigen is not known. These data come from a study of T cells in Graves' hyperthyroidism and ophthalmopathy. General study findings and limits: Before onset, ophthalmopathy was predicted by the model a median around 6 months earlier.

Exclusion criteria comprised uncontrolled infection, other autoimmune disease, pregnancy or lactation. V dropped 0 bases and J dropped 2; count of bases not matched to a gene: 9. CDR3 length equals 17 residues. Germline V lookup: CDR1 DFQATT, CDR2 SNEGSKA (reference sequence). Amplified TCR beta CDR3 regions came from RNA transcripts. Carried out on the TCR CDR3, a first-round RT-PCR used the HTBI primer set. TCRdb passed the multiplex PCR reads through MiXCR, listing each CDR3 protein once. Of roughly 99,000 distinct CDR3 sequences listed, approximately 15% are singletons. The sequenced sample was blood. The TCR sequence derives from a woman in her forties or fifties with Graves' hyperthyroidism. V and J are TRBV20-1 and TRBJ2-5, with TRBD2 matching 10 bases. CDR3 DNA sequence: TGCAGTGCTAGAGATCCGGTAGCGGGAGGTTGGCAAGAGACCCAGTACTTC. This gives the protein CSARDPVAGGWQETQYF.